The 2 T cell receptor beta chains given below trace back to one sample, sequenced in a study of beta chain features in type 1 diabetes. TCRB transcripts that were expressed got sequenced, as all of the isolated RNA had been reverse transcribed. TCRdb's copy holds only in-frame clones and misses some; the assay was immunoSEQ multiplex PCR. The sample consists of 250,000 to 350,000 clones, 14% of them appearing once. Sequencing used central memory CD4+ T cells from blood. The receptor source for this set is a man aged 25-45 years in good health.

This clone has just a few counts. The J gene is TRBJ1-5, the V gene TRBV19; D is possibly TRBD1 (5 bases). The CDR3 has 19 residues. V lost 4 bases and J 0 bases, leaving 22 bases between the germline ends. CDR1 LNHDA and CDR2 SQIVND come from the germline V gene (reference sequence). The CDR3 DNA follows: TGTGCCAGTAGTAACCCTTGGACAAAAGGCCTTTATAGCAATCAGCCCCAGCATTTT. The encoded protein is CASSNPWTKGLYSNQPQHF.

The rearrangement joins TRBV11-2 to TRBJ1-1, with 9 bases aligning to TRBD1. Germline assignment: CDR1 SGHAT and CDR2 FQNNGV. Unmatched junction bases numbered 6, after V lost 4 bases and J lost 0 bases. The CDR3 is 16 residues long. CDR3 in DNA: TGTGCCAGCAGCTCGGGACAGGGTATCATGAACACTGAAGCTTTCTTT. The encoded protein is CASSSGQGIMNTEAFF.